The sequence of this TCR beta chain was determined in a study of immune heterogeneity within non-small cell lung tumors. Overall study context: Histologically, a few tumors were squamous cell carcinomas and some 10 were non-squamous carcinomas. The remaining 1 tumor was not otherwise specified. General study results and limits: A moderate but significant correlation was found, linking local T-cell clonality with local tumor mutational burden (R around 0.34). Recurrence of the same dominant CDR3 beta clonotypes was seen across tumor sites within a patient, and site-unique high-frequency clones were present alongside them.

This clonotype is categorized as medium-sized. Antigen: not known. The CDR3 has 16 amino acids. Trimming took off 4 bases at V and 7 bases at J, with 23 bases between the two ends. CDR1 is LGHDT and CDR2 is YNNKEL in the germline V gene (reference sequence). Genomic DNA from bulk tumor acted as the template, and roughly 0.55 ug was loaded per sample. In surgery, several biopsies were collected from each primary tumor at widely spaced sites. Patients had untreated, newly diagnosed non-small cell lung cancer and underwent curative surgery. Samples were obtained from newly diagnosed non-small cell lung cancer patients who were having surgery with curative intent. In a multiplex PCR, 32 V and 13 J primers amplified TCR beta CDR3. A single record per CDR3 protein comes from TCRdb applying MiXCR to the multiplex PCR reads. Here the sample spans under 13,000 distinct CDR3 sequences, 15% to 25% being singletons.

The TCR sequence derives from a man between 60 and 75 years old with non-small cell lung cancer. Sequencing was performed on lung tumor tissue. The chain recombines TRBV3-1 with TRBJ2-7, with D tentatively TRBD1 (5 bases). The CDR3 loop reads CASSRDLPGSQGEQYF. In DNA form, the CDR3 reads TGTGCCAGCAGCCGAGACCTTCCCGGATCGCAGGGAGAGCAGTACTTC.